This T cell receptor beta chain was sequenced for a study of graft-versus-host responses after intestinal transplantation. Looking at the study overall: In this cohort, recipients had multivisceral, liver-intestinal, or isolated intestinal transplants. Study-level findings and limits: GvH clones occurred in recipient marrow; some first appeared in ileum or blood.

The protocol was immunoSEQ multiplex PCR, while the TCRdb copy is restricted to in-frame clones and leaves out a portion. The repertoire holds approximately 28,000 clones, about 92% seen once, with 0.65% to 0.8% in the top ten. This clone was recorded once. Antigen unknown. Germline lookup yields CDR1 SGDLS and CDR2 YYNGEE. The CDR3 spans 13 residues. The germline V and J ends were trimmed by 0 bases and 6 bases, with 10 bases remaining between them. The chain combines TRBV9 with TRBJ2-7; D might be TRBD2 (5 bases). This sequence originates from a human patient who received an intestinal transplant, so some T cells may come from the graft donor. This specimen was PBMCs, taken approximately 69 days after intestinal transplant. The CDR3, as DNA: TGTGCCAGCAGCGTAGCTAGCTGGAGCGAGCAGTACTTC. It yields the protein CASSVASWSEQYF.